This T cell receptor (beta chain) was documented in a study of cytomegalovirus exposure and HLA in healthy donors. Both 60 Vbeta primers and 13 Jbeta primers went into the PCR. Using immunoSEQ multiplex PCR, the repertoire was profiled, and TCRdb retains in-frame clones only, with some absent. The sample includes around 100,000 clones, over 60% of them seen just once. Deletions cut 5 bases from V and 3 bases from J, with 11 bases between. Germline CDR1 is MNHEY and CDR2 is SMNVEV (reference sequence). This CDR3 region has 13 residues. This clonotype was sampled from a female donor in good health and CMV-seropositive. Input material: PBMCs. The chain combines TRBV27 with TRBJ2-7; D gene ambiguous. The CDR3 region is CASSPNYRYEQYF. In DNA form, the CDR3 reads TGTGCCAGCAGTCCCAACTACCGCTACGAGCAGTACTTC.